The clone carrying this TCR beta chain was counted once. No antigen is known for it. The germline V gene has CDR1 MDHEN and CDR2 SYDVKM. The CDR3 is 15 residues long. With 7 bases removed from V and 0 bases from J, the gap between germline ends came to 15 bases. The sample comes from a study of cytomegalovirus exposure and HLA in healthy donors. Study results and limitations: A later analysis reported that several of the most significant clusters appeared to be linked to common viral pathogens, among them Epstein-Barr virus. The authors confirmed in vitro that three CMV-associated chains were specific for CMV antigens.

It was with 60 Vbeta and 13 Jbeta primers that the PCR ran. Using immunoSEQ multiplex PCR, the repertoire was profiled, and TCRdb retains in-frame clones only, with some absent. Of 120,000 or so clones in the sample, more than 60% were seen once. The TCR sequence derives from a woman between 40 and 50 years old in good health and CMV-seropositive. Specimen: PBMCs. The chain recombines TRBV28 with TRBJ1-2, with D unclear. CDR3 nucleotide sequence: TGTGCCAGCAAGTGGTCTCGGTTCGCTAACTATGGCTACACCTTC. Amino acid sequence: CASKWSRFANYGYTF.